The 18 T cell receptor beta chains below all came from one sample that was sequenced in a study of blood T cell repertoires in COVID-19. Assay used: immunoSEQ multiplex PCR; TCRdb lists only in-frame clones, some missing. The table shows approximately 230,000 clones, with 88% occurring only once. The specimen was PBMCs or T cells enriched from blood (not recorded which). Receptors originate from a woman aged 45-59 years with acute COVID-19.

The rearrangement uses TRBV2 and TRBJ1-5, with D perhaps TRBD1 (5 bases). Germline CDR1 and CDR2: SNHLY and FYNNEI. This CDR3 is 15 amino acids long. Trimming left V 4 bases short and J 1 base short, with 11 bases between. CDR3 nucleotide sequence: TGTGCCAGCAGTGGCGCGCCAGGGAGCAATCAGCCCCAGCATTTT. Its protein product is CASSGAPGSNQPQHF. The whole variable domain, filled in from reference TRBV2 and TRBJ1-5, reads EPEVTQTPSHQVTQMGQEVILRCVPISNHLYFYWYRQILGQKVEFLVSFYNNEISEKSEIFDDQFSVERPDGSNFTLKIRSTKLEDSAMYFCASSGAPGSNQPQHFGDGTRLSIL.

This clone was seen once. The rearrangement joins TRBV15 to TRBJ1-2; D gene ambiguous. V was cut by 1 base and J by 4 bases, with 10 bases left in between. Per germline, CDR1 LNHNV and CDR2 YYDKDF (reference sequence). The length of the CDR3 is 14 residues. CDR3 loop: CATSRVPVAYGYTF. CDR3 sequence (DNA): TGTGCCACCAGCAGAGTTCCGGTCGCCTATGGCTACACCTTC. Combining the CDR3 with reference TRBV15 and TRBJ1-2 gives the whole variable domain DAMVIQNPRYQVTQFGKPVTLSCSQTLNHNVMYWYQQKSSQAPKLLFHYYDKDFNNEADTPDNFQSRRPNTSFCFLDIRSPGLGDTAMYLCATSRVPVAYGYTFGSGTRLTVV.

This clone was seen just once. This rearrangement joins TRBV7-3 to TRBJ2-3; 10 bases match TRBD2. Trimming took 5 bases from V and 3 from J; bases not matched to a gene: 14. The CDR3 spans 18 residues. Germline CDR1 reads SGHTA; CDR2 reads FQGTGA. In DNA form, the CDR3 reads TGTGCCAGCAGCCCACTTGAGGGTAGCGGGAGGACGACAGATACGCAGTATTTT. Encoded protein: CASSPLEGSGRTTDTQYF.

The sample holds a few counts of this clone. V usage is TRBV7-9 and J usage is TRBJ2-7; possible D gene TRBD1, 6 bases. With 5 bases removed from V and 3 bases from J, the gap between germline ends came to 14 bases. This CDR3 comprises 14 residues. Germline CDR1 reads SEHNR; CDR2 reads FQNEAQ (reference sequence). The DNA of the CDR3 is TGTGCCAGCAGCCGTCCGGGACAACGCTACGAGCAGTACTTC. This translates into CASSRPGQRYEQYF.

The V call is TRBV9, the J call TRBJ2-1; D perhaps matches TRBD1 (6 bases). There are 15 residues in the CDR3. Germline V gene lookup returns CDR1 SGDLS and CDR2 YYNGEE. V lost 3 bases and J lost 0, with 10 bases in between. CDR3: CASSATGSSYNEQFF. CDR3 sequence (DNA): TGTGCCAGCAGCGCTACAGGGAGCTCCTACAATGAGCAGTTCTTC.

Concerning this clone: An end of the junction differs from the germline gene, which may be a read error. V usage is TRBV7-7 and J usage is TRBJ2-5, with 9 positions matching TRBD1. The CDR3 consists of 15 residues. From germline, CDR1 is SSHAT and CDR2 FNYEAQ (reference sequence). The CDR3 DNA sequence: TGTGCTAGCAGCTTAGTTGGGACAGGGATGGAGACCCAGTACTTC. This gives the protein CASSLVGTGMETQYF.

This rearrangement joins TRBV9 to TRBJ2-7; 14 bases map to TRBD2. Germline V CDR1 and CDR2: SGDLS, YYNGEE. The V and J ends lost 0 bases and 3 bases, in that order; junction bases with no gene match: 2. CDR3 length equals 16 residues. CDR3 sequence reads: CASSVEGTSGSYEQYF. The CDR3 bases are TGTGCCAGCAGCGTAGAGGGGACTAGCGGGAGCTACGAGCAGTACTTC.

In its sample, this clone was seen a few times. The chain is built from TRBV19 and TRBJ2-7, with D tentatively TRBD2 (6 bases). The CDR3 totals 17 residues. Trimming left V 5 bases short and J 2 bases short, with 22 bases between. Looked up from germline, CDR1 is LNHDA and CDR2 is SQIVND (reference sequence). CDR3 coding DNA: TGTGCCAGTAGTTCTTACCTAATAGCGGAAGAGCCCTACGAGCAGTACTTC. Residues: CASSSYLIAEEPYEQYF.

V gene TRBV11-3 combines with J gene TRBJ2-2; 8 bases are a match to TRBD2. CDR1 is SGHNT and CDR2 is YENEEA in the germline V gene. The CDR3 has 17 residues. Losses at the gene ends were 4 bases for V and 0 bases for J; bases not matched to a gene: 7. This CDR3 reads CASSSPSGSPNTGELFF. CDR3 bases: TGTGCCAGCAGCTCCCCTAGCGGGTCTCCGAACACCGGGGAGCTGTTTTTT.

The chain carries TRBV9 and TRBJ2-2; 8 bases are shared with TRBD2. This CDR3 is 17 amino acids long. Losses at the gene ends were 0 bases for V and 2 bases for J; bases not matched to a gene: 6. CDR1 and CDR2 (germline): SGDLS, YYNGEE. The CDR3 reads CASSVGSSGFNTGELFF. CDR3 DNA: TGTGCCAGCAGCGTAGGGTCTAGCGGGTTTAACACCGGGGAGCTGTTTTTT.

This chain connects TRBV28 to TRBJ2-7; unclear D gene. Germline CDR1 MDHEN, CDR2 SYDVKM. V was shortened by 2 bases and J by 1 base, with 9 bases between the two germline ends. This CDR3 has 14 amino acids. The CDR3 coding sequence is TGTGCCAGCAGTTTAGTGGGCAGATCCTACGAGCAGTACTTC. Translating it yields CASSLVGRSYEQYF.

This chain joins TRBV9 and TRBJ2-1; D is uncertain. This CDR3 region has 12 residues. The germline V gene has CDR1 SGDLS and CDR2 YYNGEE. Trimming pared 0 bases from V and 6 bases from J, leaving 4 bases between. The CDR3 bases are TGTGCCAGCAGCGTAGGGGCCAATGAGCAGTTCTTC. This translates into CASSVGANEQFF.

The genes are TRBV27 and TRBJ1-6, with 8 bases aligning to TRBD1. The CDR3 is made up of 14 amino acids. Trimming cost V 5 bases and J 9 bases; bases outside gene matches: 6. Germline V gene sequence: CDR1 MNHEY, CDR2 SMNVEV (reference sequence). CDR3 residues: CASSPWTGISPLHF. The CDR3 bases are TGTGCCAGCAGTCCCTGGACAGGGATTTCACCCCTCCACTTT.

The chain carries TRBV3-1 (or the pseudogene TRBV3-2) and TRBJ2-1; 7 bases align to TRBD1. V lost 5 bases and J lost 8; bases outside the gene matches: 6. The CDR3 has 13 amino acids. Germline CDR1 LGHDT, CDR2 YNNKEL (reference sequence). The CDR3 reads CASSSIGGYEQFF. In nucleotides, the CDR3 is TGTGCCAGCAGCTCTATAGGGGGCTATGAGCAGTTCTTC.

This clone was seen only once. The V gene is TRBV27, the J gene TRBJ2-1; TRBD2 matches at 7 bases. V lost 5 bases, J lost 0 bases, and 10 bases stayed unmatched. The CDR3 is made up of 17 amino acids. Looked up from germline, CDR1 is MNHEY and CDR2 is SMNVEV (reference sequence). CDR3 in DNA: TGTGCCAGCAGTCGCTGGGGAGGGGACTCCTCCTACAATGAGCAGTTCTTC. Translation: CASSRWGGDSSYNEQFF.

There are a few counts of this clone. This chain joins TRBV4-1 and TRBJ2-7, with unresolved D. Germline V CDR1 and CDR2: MGHRA, YSYEKL. CDR3 size: 15 residues. V lost 0 bases and J 1 base, leaving 10 bases between the germline ends. In nucleotides, the CDR3 is TGCGCCAGCAGCCAAGATACTACCTATTCCTACGAGCAGTACTTC. Protein product: CASSQDTTYSYEQYF.

The genes are TRBV5-1 and TRBJ1-3; D is unclear. The CDR3 sequence is 15 residues long. Trimming shortened V by 0 bases and J by 3 bases, and 10 bases separated the two germline ends. The germline V gene encodes CDR1 SGHRS and CDR2 YFSETQ. As DNA, the CDR3 is TGCGCCAGCAGCTTGGCACCAGATATTGGAAACACCATATATTTT. Translating it yields CASSLAPDIGNTIYF.

The chain carries TRBV3-1 (or the pseudogene TRBV3-2) and TRBJ2-4, with 8 bases that match TRBD1. This CDR3 contains 15 residues. From germline, CDR1 is LGHDT and CDR2 YNNKEL (reference sequence). The V segment lost 3 bases and the J segment 5 bases; nucleotides outside the gene matches: 6. In nucleotides, the CDR3 is TGTGCCAGCAGCCATGATGACAGGGGTGAAAACATTCAGTACTTC. Its translation is CASSHDDRGENIQYF.